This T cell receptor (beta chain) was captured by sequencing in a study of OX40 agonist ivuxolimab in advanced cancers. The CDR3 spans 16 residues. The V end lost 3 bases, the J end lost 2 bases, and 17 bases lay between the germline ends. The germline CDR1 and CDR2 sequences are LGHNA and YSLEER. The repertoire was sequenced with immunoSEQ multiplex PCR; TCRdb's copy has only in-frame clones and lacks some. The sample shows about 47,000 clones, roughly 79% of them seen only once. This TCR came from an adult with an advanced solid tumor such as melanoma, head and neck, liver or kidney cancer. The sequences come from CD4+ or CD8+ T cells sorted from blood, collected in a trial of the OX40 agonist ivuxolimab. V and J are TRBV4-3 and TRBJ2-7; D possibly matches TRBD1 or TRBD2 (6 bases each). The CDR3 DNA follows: TGCGCCAGCAGCCACTTCCGACAGGAGGGGACCTACGAGCAGTACTTC. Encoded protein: CASSHFRQEGTYEQYF.